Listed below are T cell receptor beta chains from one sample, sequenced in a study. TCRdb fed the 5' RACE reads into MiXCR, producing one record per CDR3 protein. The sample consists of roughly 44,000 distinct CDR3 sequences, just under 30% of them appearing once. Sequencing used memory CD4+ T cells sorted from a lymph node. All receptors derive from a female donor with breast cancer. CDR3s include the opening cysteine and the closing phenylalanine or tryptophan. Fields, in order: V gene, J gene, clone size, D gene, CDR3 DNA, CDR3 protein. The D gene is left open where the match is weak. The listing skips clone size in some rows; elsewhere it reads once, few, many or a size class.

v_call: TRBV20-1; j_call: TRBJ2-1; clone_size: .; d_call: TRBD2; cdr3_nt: TGCAGTGCTAGATCCTTGACGGGAGGGCCGAGTCCTACTTACAATGAGCAGTTCTTC; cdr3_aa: CSARSLTGGPSPTYNEQFF
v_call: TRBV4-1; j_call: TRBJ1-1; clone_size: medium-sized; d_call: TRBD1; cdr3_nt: TGCGCCAGCAGCCATGTACAAGACAGGGGGCTGGGGAACACTGAAGCTTTCTTT; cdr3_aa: CASSHVQDRGLGNTEAFF
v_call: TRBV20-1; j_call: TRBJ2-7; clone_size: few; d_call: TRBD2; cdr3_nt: TGCAGTGCTAGGACTAGCGGGTATTACGAGCAGTACTTC; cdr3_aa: CSARTSGYYEQYF
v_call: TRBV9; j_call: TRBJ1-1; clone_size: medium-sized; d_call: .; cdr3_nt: TGTGCCAGCAGCGTAGACAAGTACACTGAAGCTTTCTTT; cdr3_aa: CASSVDKYTEAFF
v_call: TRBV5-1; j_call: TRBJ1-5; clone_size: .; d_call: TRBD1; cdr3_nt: TGCGCCAGCAGCTTGGAGCCGGGACAGGGGGCGCCTGGCAATCAGCCCCAGCATTTT; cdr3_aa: CASSLEPGQGAPGNQPQHF
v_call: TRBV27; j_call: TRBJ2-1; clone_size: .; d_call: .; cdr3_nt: TGTGCCAGCAGTTCCGCCGGGACACCTAACAATGAGCAGTTCTTC; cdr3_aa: CASSSAGTPNNEQFF
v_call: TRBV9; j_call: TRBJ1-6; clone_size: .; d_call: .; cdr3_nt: TGTGCCAGCAGCGTAGGAGAGGATAATTCACCCCTCCACTTT; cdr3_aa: CASSVGEDNSPLHF
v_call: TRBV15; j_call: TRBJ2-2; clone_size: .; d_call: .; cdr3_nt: TGTGCCACCAGGACCACTAGTTACACCGGGGGGCTGTTTTTT; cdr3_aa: CATRTTSYTGGLFF
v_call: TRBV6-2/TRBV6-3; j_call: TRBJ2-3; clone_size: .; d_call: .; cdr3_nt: TGTGCCAGCAGGTTCCCCACAGATACGCAGTATTTT; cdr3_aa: CASRFPTDTQYF
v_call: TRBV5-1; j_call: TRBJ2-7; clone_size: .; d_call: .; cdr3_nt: TGCGCCAGCAGCTACAGGGACATCTCCTACGAGCAGTACTTC; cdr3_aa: CASSYRDISYEQYF
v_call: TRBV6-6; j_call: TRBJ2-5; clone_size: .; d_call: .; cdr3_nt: TGTGCCAGCTCGGGGGACCTCCAAGAGACCCAGTACTTC; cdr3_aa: CASSGDLQETQYF
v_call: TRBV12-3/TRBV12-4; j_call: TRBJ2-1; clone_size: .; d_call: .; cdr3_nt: TGTGCCAGCAGTCCTTCGGGGAGCTACAATGAGCAGTTCTTC; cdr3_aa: CASSPSGSYNEQFF